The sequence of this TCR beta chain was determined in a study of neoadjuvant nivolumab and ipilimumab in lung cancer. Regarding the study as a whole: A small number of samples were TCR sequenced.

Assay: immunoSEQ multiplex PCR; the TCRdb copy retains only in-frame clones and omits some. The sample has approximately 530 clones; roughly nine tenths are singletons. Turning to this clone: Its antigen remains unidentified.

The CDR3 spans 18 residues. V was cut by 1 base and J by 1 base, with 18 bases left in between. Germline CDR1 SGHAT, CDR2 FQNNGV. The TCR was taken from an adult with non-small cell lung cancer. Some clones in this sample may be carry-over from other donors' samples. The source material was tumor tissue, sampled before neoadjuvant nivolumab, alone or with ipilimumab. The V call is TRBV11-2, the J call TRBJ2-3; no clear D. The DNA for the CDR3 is TGTGCCAGCAGCTTAGCCCCTGGTCTTTCCTACCGCACAGATACGCAGTATTTT. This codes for CASSLAPGLSYRTDTQYF.